The 28 T cell receptor beta chains reported below all come from one sample, sequenced in a study of OX40 agonist ivuxolimab in advanced cancers. Library method: the immunoSEQ multiplex PCR assay. This is the immuneACCESS table as TCRdb keeps it, with only in-frame sequences that have V and J called. A part of the clones is gone; compared with another copy, unresolved V genes explain less than half, and the rest is unexplained. For this sample the table gives around 51,000 clones, of which about 78% were detected only once. The top ten clonotypes cover approximately 2% of the sample. This sample comprised CD4+ or CD8+ T cells sorted from blood, obtained in a trial of the OX40 agonist ivuxolimab. The receptors here all came from an adult with an advanced solid tumor such as melanoma, head and neck, liver or kidney cancer.

V and J are TRBV4-1 and TRBJ1-3, with D hard to call. The V and J ends lost 5 bases and 2 bases respectively, with 10 bases between them. Germline V gene sequence: CDR1 MGHRA, CDR2 YSYEKL. This CDR3 comprises 14 residues. In DNA form, the CDR3 reads TGCGCCAGCAGCGCCGCGAGTACTGGAAACACCATATATTTT. This translates into CASSAASTGNTIYF.

The genes are TRBV10-1 and TRBJ2-3; possibly TRBD2 for D (5 bases). CDR3 length: 15 amino acids. The V gene's germline CDR1 is WNHNN and CDR2 SYGVQD (reference sequence). Trimming shortened V by 9 bases and J by 3 bases, and 19 bases separated the two germline ends. The CDR3 nucleotides read TGCGCCAGGGGAGCCTTACCACTCGTTACAGATACGCAGTATTTT. Translating gives CARGALPLVTDTQYF.

This chain uses TRBV18 with TRBJ1-4, with TRBD1 identical over 7 bases. V was clipped by 3 bases and J by 3 bases; unmatched bases: 4. CDR1 and CDR2 (germline): KGHSH, LQKENI. CDR3 length equals 15 residues. Here the CDR3 DNA reads TGTGCCAGCTCACCTCCGGGACAGCCTAATGAAAAACTGTTTTTT. This codes for CASSPPGQPNEKLFF.

V usage is TRBV7-9 and J usage is TRBJ1-1; D uncertain. Germline V gene sequence: CDR1 SEHNR, CDR2 FQNEAQ (reference sequence). Between the trimmed V and J ends, which lost 2 bases and 5 bases, there was a span of 12 bases. The CDR3 runs 14 residues. CDR3 bases: TGTGCCAGCAGCTTAACAATCGAGAGTACTGAAGCTTTCTTT. Protein: CASSLTIESTEAFF.

Turning to this clone: The sample contains more than one DNA sequence encoding this CDR3. The V call is TRBV11-1, the J call TRBJ2-1; maybe TRBD2 (5 bases). The CDR3 length is 15 residues. Per the germline V gene, CDR1 is SGHAT and CDR2 is FQDESV (reference sequence). Between the trimmed V and J ends, which lost 3 bases and 0 bases, there was a span of 9 bases. DNA of the CDR3: TGTGCCAGCAGCTTTAGAGGGAGCTCCTACAATGAGCAGTTCTTC. This gives the protein CASSFRGSSYNEQFF.

The chain couples TRBV2 to TRBJ2-7, with TRBD2 matching over 8 bases. The germline CDR1 and CDR2 sequences are SNHLY and FYNNEI. J gave up 5 bases and V 8 bases, and 8 bases lay outside the gene matches. The CDR3 runs 13 residues. The CDR3, as DNA: TGTGCCAGCCAACGCGGGAGGATCAACGAGCAGTACTTC. It codes for CASQRGRINEQYF.

The genes are TRBV29-1 and TRBJ1-6; D remains unclear. Germline V gene data show CDR1 as SQVTM and CDR2 as ANQGSEA. Deletions cut 5 bases from V and 6 bases from J, with 17 bases between. The CDR3 contains 15 residues. In DNA, the CDR3 is TGCAGCGTTCGTACAACACCTATTGCTAATTCACCCCTCCACTTT. Amino acids: CSVRTTPIANSPLHF.

V is TRBV19 and J is TRBJ2-1; 11 nucleotides line up with TRBD2. Germline V gene lookup returns CDR1 LNHDA and CDR2 SQIVND (reference sequence). V lost 6 bases and J lost 7; bases outside the gene matches: 5. CDR3 size: 14 residues. CDR3 bases: TGTGCCAGTAGCCTGACTAGCGGGGTAAATGAGCAGTTCTTC. This encodes CASSLTSGVNEQFF.

This chain links TRBV6-5 with TRBJ2-7, with D maybe TRBD2 (5 bases). Germline CDR1 reads MNHEY; CDR2 reads SVGAGI. The CDR3 is made up of 14 amino acids. Trimming shortened V by 6 bases and J by 0 bases, and 12 bases separated the two germline ends. CDR3 sequence (DNA): TGTGCCAGCAGGGACTGGGCCGGCTCCTACGAGCAGTACTTC. As protein: CASRDWAGSYEQYF.

In this sample, this clone turned up once. This chain links TRBV5-1 with TRBJ2-7, with a weak D call TRBD1 (5 bases). Trimming left V 5 bases short and J 3 bases short, with 15 bases between. CDR1 is SGHRS, CDR2 YFSETQ, per germline. The CDR3 has 14 residues. CDR3 sequence: CASRVNPGIYEQYF. CDR3 sequence (DNA): TGCGCCAGCAGAGTAAACCCAGGGATCTACGAGCAGTACTTC.

This chain links TRBV4-1 with TRBJ2-1; TRBD1 might be the D (6 bases). The CDR3 length is 16 residues. The V end lost 0 bases, the J end lost 4 bases, and 13 bases lay between the germline ends. From germline, CDR1 is MGHRA and CDR2 YSYEKL. CDR3 coding DNA: TGCGCCAGCAGCCAAGATCCCAGGGGACATTACAATGAGCAGTTCTTC. Protein sequence: CASSQDPRGHYNEQFF.

CDR3 DNA sequence: TGTGCCAGCAAGGTGGCGAGGGGGTCCAATCAGCCCCAGCATTTT. Translated: CASKVARGSNQPQHF. The chain carries TRBV2 and TRBJ1-5; D is possibly TRBD1 (6 bases). Per the germline V gene, CDR1 is SNHLY and CDR2 is FYNNEI. Trimming pared 7 bases from V and 3 bases from J, leaving 16 bases between. The length of the CDR3 is 15 residues.

As for this clone: Different DNA sequences within this sample yield the same CDR3. The V call is TRBV28, the J call TRBJ1-5; TRBD1 matches at 7 bases. This CDR3 region has 15 residues. V shed 8 bases and J 6 bases; nucleotides not matched to a gene: 13. CDR1 is MDHEN and CDR2 is SYDVKM in the germline V gene. CDR3: CASRRDRDRSQPQHF. The CDR3 DNA sequence: TGTGCCAGCCGGAGAGACAGGGATAGGAGTCAGCCCCAGCATTTT. Full variable domain (missing parts from reference TRBV28 and TRBJ1-5): DVKVTQSSRYLVKRTGEKVFLECVQDMDHENMFWYRQDPGLGLRLIYFSYDVKMKEKGDIPEGYSVSREKKERFSLILESASTNQTSMYLCASRRDRDRSQPQHFGDGTRLSIL.

This clone was picked up one time. CDR3 coding DNA: TGTGCCACCAGCAGACTACAGGGGCAAGAGACCCAGTACTTC. This sequence encodes CATSRLQGQETQYF. This sequence joins TRBV15 and TRBJ2-5; 7 bases map to TRBD1. CDR1 and CDR2 (germline): LNHNV, YYDKDF (reference sequence). This CDR3 comprises 14 residues. The ends lost 2 bases at V and 2 bases at J; junction bases unmatched: 2.

The chain couples TRBV19 to TRBJ1-5; no reliable D call. CDR3 length: 14 amino acids. V lost 8 bases, J lost 0 bases, and 11 bases lay in between. The germline gives CDR1 LNHDA, CDR2 SQIVND (reference sequence). The CDR3 here is CASAIGPSNQPQHF. The CDR3 region has the DNA TGTGCCAGTGCGATAGGCCCTAGCAATCAGCCCCAGCATTTT.

J is TRBJ2-7 and V is TRBV30; 10 bases line up with TRBD1. V lost 2 bases and J lost 2; bases outside the gene matches: 24. CDR3 size: 21 residues. Germline V lookup: CDR1 GTSNPN, CDR2 SVGIG (reference sequence). The CDR3 reads CAWSPEEPNRDRGWFAYEQYF. CDR3 coding DNA: TGTGCCTGGAGTCCCGAAGAGCCAAACCGGGACAGGGGTTGGTTCGCCTACGAGCAGTACTTC.

This clone has just a few counts. The CDR3 loop is CASRSPIRQGSYGYTF. Written as DNA, the CDR3 is TGTGCCAGCAGATCTCCTATTAGACAGGGATCCTATGGCTACACCTTC. The rearrangement joins TRBV27 to TRBJ1-2; TRBD1 aligns across 7 bases. Trimming removed 6 bases from V and 4 bases from J; junction bases left unmatched: 14. CDR3 length: 16 amino acids. Looked up from germline, CDR1 is MNHEY and CDR2 is SMNVEV (reference sequence).

Concerning this clone itself: This same CDR3 is encoded by further DNA sequences in the sample. The V gene is TRBV7-9, the J gene TRBJ2-3, with 8 bases lining up with TRBD1. The trim removed 4 bases at V and 0 bases at J, leaving 3 bases unmatched. The CDR3 covers 15 residues. Germline CDR1 reads SEHNR; CDR2 reads FQNEAQ (reference sequence). The CDR3, as DNA: TGTGCCAGCAGCTCCGACAGGGGTAGCACAGATACGCAGTATTTT. It yields the protein CASSSDRGSTDTQYF.

The chain has TRBV4-1 and TRBJ1-1; 7 positions match TRBD1. Germline lookup yields CDR1 MGHRA and CDR2 YSYEKL. V lost 4 bases, J lost 1 base, and 9 bases stayed unmatched. The CDR3 has 16 amino acids. CDR3 coding DNA: TGCGCCAGCAGCCCGGGGGGCAACAGGGGGAACACTGAAGCTTTCTTT. It specifies CASSPGGNRGNTEAFF.

This clone showed up just once. J is TRBJ1-5 and V is TRBV27; possible D gene TRBD1, 6 bases. Germline lookup yields CDR1 MNHEY and CDR2 SMNVEV (reference sequence). CDR3 length: 18 residues. Trimming removed 2 bases at V and 4 bases at J, with 21 bases between. CDR3: CASSLTLRPGERNQPQHF. CDR3 coding DNA: TGTGCCAGCAGTTTAACACTCCGGCCAGGGGAACGGAATCAGCCCCAGCATTTT.

This clone showed up just a few times. The chain couples TRBV28 to TRBJ2-1, with 7 bases aligning to TRBD2. The CDR3 totals 15 residues. Germline-derived CDR1 and CDR2 are MDHEN and SYDVKM. Germline trimming cut 6 bases from V and 2 bases from J; bases unmatched to any gene: 7. CDR3 bases: TGTGCCAGCAGGTTACTAAGCGGGGCCTACAATGAGCAGTTCTTC. Residues: CASRLLSGAYNEQFF.

The chain combines TRBV6-4 with TRBJ2-6, with a tentative D call TRBD1 (5 bases). Germline lookup yields CDR1 MRHNA and CDR2 SNTAGT. The CDR3 runs 14 residues. The V and J ends lost 4 bases and 1 base respectively, with 5 bases between them. CDR3 region: CASSGQSGANVLTF. For the CDR3, the DNA is TGTGCCAGCAGTGGACAGTCTGGGGCCAACGTCCTGACTTTC.

V and J are TRBV5-1 and TRBJ2-1, with D hard to call. The germline V and J ends were trimmed by 0 bases and 9 bases, with 13 bases remaining between them. Germline loops: CDR1 SGHRS, CDR2 YFSETQ. This CDR3 has 14 amino acids. CDR3 loop: CASSLDHSRLEQFF. The DNA for the CDR3 is TGCGCCAGCAGCTTGGACCACTCTAGACTTGAGCAGTTCTTC.

The chain links TRBV10-3 to TRBJ2-3; D possibly uses TRBD1 or TRBD2 (5 bases each). V gave up 4 bases and J gave up 0 bases, with 11 bases separating them. The CDR3 length is 15 residues. Germline V CDR1 and CDR2: ENHRY, SYGVKD. DNA of the CDR3: TGTGCCATCAGTGTGGGGGTCTCCAGCACAGATACGCAGTATTTT. It is translated as CAISVGVSSTDTQYF.

This rearrangement joins TRBV11-3 to TRBJ2-2; D is perhaps TRBD1 or TRBD2 (5 bases each). The V end was cut by 0 bases, the J end by 1 base, with 12 bases between. The germline CDR1 and CDR2 sequences are SGHNT and YENEEA. The length of the CDR3 is 17 residues. Here the CDR3 reads CASSLDRMGENTGELFF. The CDR3, as DNA: TGTGCCAGCAGCTTAGATAGGATGGGGGAGAACACCGGGGAGCTGTTTTTT.

V is TRBV11-2 and J is TRBJ1-2, with a weak D call TRBD1 (5 bases). Per germline, CDR1 SGHAT and CDR2 FQNNGV. This CDR3 comprises 12 residues. V was trimmed by 6 bases and J by 2 bases, leaving 7 bases between them. CDR3 region: CASSGGNYGYTF. CDR3 DNA sequence: TGTGCCAGCAGTGGGGGGAACTATGGCTACACCTTC.

The chain has TRBV7-9 and TRBJ2-1; 7 bases match TRBD2. Trimming cost V 6 bases and J 6 bases; bases outside gene matches: 11. Germline CDR1 SEHNR, CDR2 FQNEAQ (reference sequence). This CDR3 has 15 amino acids. The CDR3 protein is CASSRDGAGSNEQFF. The DNA of the CDR3 is TGTGCCAGCAGTCGAGACGGAGCGGGGAGCAATGAGCAGTTCTTC.

This clone has only a few counts. The rearrangement uses TRBV9 and TRBJ2-7; 7 nucleotides align to TRBD2. This CDR3 contains 17 residues. CDR1 SGDLS and CDR2 YYNGEE come from the germline V gene. Trimming removed 0 bases from V and 2 bases from J; junction bases left unmatched: 11. The CDR3 here is CASSVGTSGTTPYEQYF. The CDR3 DNA reads TGTGCCAGCAGCGTAGGAACCTCCGGGACTACCCCCTACGAGCAGTACTTC.